This T cell receptor beta chain was profiled in a study of shared clonotypes between healthy human individuals. General study results and limits: Shared across four donors were 4% to 5% of the naive CD4 clonotypes. Generation probabilities were higher for clonotypes shared across all four sorted-subset donors than for unshared ones. Memory subsets had estimated richness that was generally smaller than that of naive subsets.

TCRdb keeps only in-frame clones here, not all; method: immunoSEQ multiplex PCR. The sample has a few million clones; about 92% are singletons. As concerns this clone: Its target is not known.

The germline gives CDR1 KGHSH, CDR2 LQKENI. Unmatched junction bases numbered 7, after V lost 3 bases and J lost 14 bases. The CDR3 contains 12 residues. This sequence was found in a man aged 18 to 30 in good health. Some clones in this sample may be carry-over from other donors' samples. The genes are TRBV18 and TRBJ2-1, with 7 bases matching TRBD1. The sequencing input was naive CD4+ T cells from PBMCs. Subset denoted: CD45RA+ positively selected. The CDR3 region is CASSPTRGSEFF. The CDR3 nucleotides are TGTGCCAGCTCACCGACCAGGGGGAGTGAGTTCTTC.